A selection of T cell receptor beta chains follows, all from one sample in a study of CD8 T cells in Susac syndrome. TCRdb reanalysed the immunoSEQ multiplex PCR reads using MiXCR and keeps one entry per CDR3 protein. This table holds 170,000 or so distinct CDR3 sequences, roughly 94% found once. Source material: CD4+ T cells from PBMCs. The receptors derive from a human donor with Susac syndrome. The conserved cysteine and the conserved F or W are not part of the CDR3 here. Each record gives: J gene, V gene, CDR3 protein.

>TRBJ2-5|TRBV15
ATSQMGVVETQY
>TRBJ2-3|TRBV29-1
SAGQDTQY
>TRBJ1-2|TRBV9
ASTGQHYGYT
>TRBJ2-2|TRBV20-1
SARTQGESGELF
>TRBJ2-3|TRBV7-3
ASSLNLGRGGATDTQY
>TRBJ2-2|TRBV7-6
ASSLEQPKAGELF
>TRBJ1-1|TRBV6-2/TRBV6-3
ASSKLVKTEAF
>TRBJ1-1|TRBV19
ASSPRRGTTAF
>TRBJ1-5|TRBV14
ASSQYRDQPQH
>TRBJ2-2|TRBV6-2/TRBV6-3
ASSRTGKVTGELF
>TRBJ1-2|TRBV7-3
ASSLIPVGGYGYT
>TRBJ2-2|TRBV12-5
ASGKGDSNTGELF
>TRBJ2-4|TRBV4-2
ASSQDRLAGGAKNIQY
>TRBJ1-2|TRBV20-1
SARQNTGRLEYGYT
>TRBJ1-2|TRBV6-1
ASIENTNYGYT
>TRBJ2-1|TRBV13
ASSLASGGNYYNEQF
>TRBJ1-6|TRBV10-3
AISESGAQRSPLH
>TRBJ2-5|TRBV6-5
ASSYGEKTQY
>TRBJ1-5|TRBV5-1
ASSLGGRYQPQH
>TRBJ2-3|TRBV9
ASSTLSGGPGTQY
>TRBJ2-2|TRBV5-1
ASSLRQGSAGELF
>TRBJ2-1|TRBV20-1
SASPGTSNEQF
>TRBJ2-5|TRBV10-3
AISESSGAGETQY
>TRBJ1-3|TRBV13
ASSLGGRTGNTIY
>TRBJ1-2|TRBV12-3/TRBV12-4
ASSFSFSYGYT
>TRBJ1-2|TRBV5-1
ASSFLPGQGTGYT
>TRBJ2-7|TRBV27
ASSPDGPNPVYEQY
>TRBJ2-1|TRBV5-1
ASSLTGTLGNEQF
>TRBJ1-1|TRBV12-3/TRBV12-4
ASSLMGGTEAF
>TRBJ1-6|TRBV5-4
ASSLGQNSPLH
>TRBJ1-5|TRBV12-3/TRBV12-4
ASSRNNQPQH
>TRBJ1-5|TRBV20-1
SAKRRTAGQPQH
>TRBJ2-7|TRBV7-8
ASSLRGGARTYEQY
>TRBJ2-7|TRBV20-1
SAIRLKQGGGYEQY
>TRBJ2-3|TRBV3-1
ASSQEQVSTDTQY
>TRBJ1-1|TRBV4-1
ASSQGRTGFLNTEAF
>TRBJ1-5|TRBV7-2
ASSWGPDQPQH
>TRBJ2-1|TRBV25-1
ASSEFAGMGNNEQF
>TRBJ1-2|TRBV11-2
ASSLVTGEDGYT
>TRBJ1-4|TRBV30
AWSGGRDNEKLF
>TRBJ2-7|TRBV5-4
ASSLSRGEYEQY
>TRBJ2-7|TRBV15
ATSRVPGTGSYEQY
>TRBJ1-2|TRBV11-2
ASSHGESTGPYGYT
>TRBJ1-1|TRBV29-1
SVRTGGTEAF
>TRBJ2-7|TRBV15
ATSREDTYEQY
>TRBJ2-6|TRBV29-1
SVISSGANVLT
>TRBJ2-5|TRBV5-1
ASSAGGPWKETQY
>TRBJ2-7|TRBV20-1
SATTGTSGGSRYEQY
>TRBJ1-1|TRBV3-1
ASSQGHMNTEAF
>TRBJ1-6|TRBV5-1
ASSSRDRAESPLH
>TRBJ2-1|TRBV2
ASRITQRGGPLF
>TRBJ2-5|TRBV15
ATSRTSGGAGETQY
>TRBJ1-2|TRBV6-2/TRBV6-3
ASSLGTGNYGYT